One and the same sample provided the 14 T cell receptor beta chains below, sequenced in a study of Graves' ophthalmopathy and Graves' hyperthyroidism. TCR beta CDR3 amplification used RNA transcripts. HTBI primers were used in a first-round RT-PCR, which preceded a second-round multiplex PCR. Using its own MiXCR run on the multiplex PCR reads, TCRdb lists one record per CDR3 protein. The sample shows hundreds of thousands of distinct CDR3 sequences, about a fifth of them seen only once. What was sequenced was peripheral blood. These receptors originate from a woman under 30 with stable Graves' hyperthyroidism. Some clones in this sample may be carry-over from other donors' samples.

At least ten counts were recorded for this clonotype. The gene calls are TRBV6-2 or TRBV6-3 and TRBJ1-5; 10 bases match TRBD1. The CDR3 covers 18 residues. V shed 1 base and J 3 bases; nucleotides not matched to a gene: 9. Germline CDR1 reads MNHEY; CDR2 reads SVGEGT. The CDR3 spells CASSYLGWGQGINQPQHF. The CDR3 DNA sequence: TGTGCCAGCAGTTACTTAGGGTGGGGACAGGGGATCAATCAGCCCCAGCATTTT.

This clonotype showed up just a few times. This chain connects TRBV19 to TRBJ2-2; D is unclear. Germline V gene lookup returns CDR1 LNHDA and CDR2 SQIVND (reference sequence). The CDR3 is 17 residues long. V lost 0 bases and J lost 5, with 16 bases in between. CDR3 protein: CASSIDRYGVETGELFF. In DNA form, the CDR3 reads TGTGCCAGTAGTATAGATCGCTATGGGGTTGAGACCGGGGAGCTGTTTTTT.

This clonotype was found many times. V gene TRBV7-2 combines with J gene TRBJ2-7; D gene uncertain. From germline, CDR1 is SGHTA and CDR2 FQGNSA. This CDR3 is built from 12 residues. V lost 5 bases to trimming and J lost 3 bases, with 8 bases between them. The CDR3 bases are TGTGCCAGCAGCCCGAACCTCTACGAGCAGTACTTC. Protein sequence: CASSPNLYEQYF. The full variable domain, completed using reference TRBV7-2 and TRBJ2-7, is GAGVSQSPSNKVTEKGKDVELRCDPISGHTALYWYRQSLGQGLEFLIYFQGNSAPDKSGLPSDRFSAERTGGSVSTLTIQRTQQEDSAVYLCASSPNLYEQYFGPGTRLTVT.

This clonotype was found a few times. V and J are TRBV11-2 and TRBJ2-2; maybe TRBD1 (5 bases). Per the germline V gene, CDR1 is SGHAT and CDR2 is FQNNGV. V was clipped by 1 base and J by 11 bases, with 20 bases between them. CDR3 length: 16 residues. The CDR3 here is CASSLVSGPDSVELFF. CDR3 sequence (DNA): TGTGCCAGCAGCTTAGTGTCAGGGCCCGATTCGGTCGAGCTGTTTTTT.

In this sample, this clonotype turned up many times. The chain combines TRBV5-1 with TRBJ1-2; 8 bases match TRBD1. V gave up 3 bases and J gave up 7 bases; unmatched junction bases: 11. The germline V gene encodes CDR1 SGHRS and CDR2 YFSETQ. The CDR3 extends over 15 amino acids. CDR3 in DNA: TGCGCCAGCAGCTCTGATGGGACAGGTGGTACTGGCTACACCTTC. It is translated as CASSSDGTGGTGYTF.

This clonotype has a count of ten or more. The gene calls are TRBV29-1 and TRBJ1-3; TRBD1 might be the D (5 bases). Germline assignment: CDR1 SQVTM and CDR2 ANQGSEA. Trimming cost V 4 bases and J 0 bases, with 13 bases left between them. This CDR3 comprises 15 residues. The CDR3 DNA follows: TGCAGCGTTGTTCCGACAGACAGCTCTGGAAACACCATATATTTT. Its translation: CSVVPTDSSGNTIYF.

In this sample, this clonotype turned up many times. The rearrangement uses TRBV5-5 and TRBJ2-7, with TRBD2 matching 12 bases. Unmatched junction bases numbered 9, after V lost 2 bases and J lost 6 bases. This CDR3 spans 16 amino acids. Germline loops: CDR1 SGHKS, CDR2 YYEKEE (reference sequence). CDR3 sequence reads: CASSLTRTSGAFEQYF. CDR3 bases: TGTGCCAGCAGCTTAACGCGGACTAGCGGGGCATTCGAGCAGTACTTC. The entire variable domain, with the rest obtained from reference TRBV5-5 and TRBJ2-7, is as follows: DAGVTQSPTHLIKTRGQQVTLRCSPISGHKSVSWYQQVLGQGPQFIFQYYEKEERGRGNFPDRFSARQFPNYSSELNVNALLLGDSALYLCASSLTRTSGAFEQYFGPGTRLTVT.

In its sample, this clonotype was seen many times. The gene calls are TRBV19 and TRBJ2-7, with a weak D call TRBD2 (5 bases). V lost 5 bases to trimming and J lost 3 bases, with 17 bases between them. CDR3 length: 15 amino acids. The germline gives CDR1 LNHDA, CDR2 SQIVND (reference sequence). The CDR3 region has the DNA TGTGCCAGTAGTCTCGTTTGGGGAGACATCTACGAGCAGTACTTC. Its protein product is CASSLVWGDIYEQYF.

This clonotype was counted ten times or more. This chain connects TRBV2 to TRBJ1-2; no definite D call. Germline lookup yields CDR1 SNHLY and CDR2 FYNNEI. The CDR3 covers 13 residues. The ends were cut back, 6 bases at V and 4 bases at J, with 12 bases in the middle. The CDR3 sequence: CASRSSPLYGYTF. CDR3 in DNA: TGTGCCAGCAGGTCGTCGCCCCTCTATGGCTACACCTTC.

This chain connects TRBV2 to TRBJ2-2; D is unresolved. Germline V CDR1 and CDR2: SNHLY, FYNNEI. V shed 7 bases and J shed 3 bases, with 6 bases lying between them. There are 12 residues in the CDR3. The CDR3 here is CASTDDTGELFF. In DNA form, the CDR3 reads TGTGCCAGCACAGACGACACCGGGGAGCTGTTTTTT.

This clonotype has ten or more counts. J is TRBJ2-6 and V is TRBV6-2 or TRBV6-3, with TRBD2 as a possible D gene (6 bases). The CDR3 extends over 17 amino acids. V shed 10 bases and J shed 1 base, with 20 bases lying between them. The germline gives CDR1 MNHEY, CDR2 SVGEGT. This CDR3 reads CATWRAILSSGANVLTF. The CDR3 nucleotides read TGTGCCACCTGGAGGGCTATTCTATCTTCTGGGGCCAACGTCCTGACTTTC.

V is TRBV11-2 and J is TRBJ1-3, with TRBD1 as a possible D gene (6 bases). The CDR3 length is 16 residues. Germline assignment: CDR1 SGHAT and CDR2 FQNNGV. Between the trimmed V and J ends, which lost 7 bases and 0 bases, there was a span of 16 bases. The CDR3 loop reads CASTPAQTGSGNTIYF. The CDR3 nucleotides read TGTGCCAGCACCCCTGCCCAGACAGGCTCTGGAAACACCATATATTTT.

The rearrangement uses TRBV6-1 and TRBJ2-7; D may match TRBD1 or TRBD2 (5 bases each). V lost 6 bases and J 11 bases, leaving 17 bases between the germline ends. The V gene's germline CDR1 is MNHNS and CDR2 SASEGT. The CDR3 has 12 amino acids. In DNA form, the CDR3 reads TGTGCCAGCAGAACGGGACCAGGAAGCGAGTACTTC. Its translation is CASRTGPGSEYF.

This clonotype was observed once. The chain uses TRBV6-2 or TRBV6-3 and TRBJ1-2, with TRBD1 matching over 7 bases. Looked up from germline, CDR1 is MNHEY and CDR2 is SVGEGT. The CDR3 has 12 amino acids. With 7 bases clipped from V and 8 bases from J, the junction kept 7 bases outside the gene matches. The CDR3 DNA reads TGTGCCAGCACGCGGCAGGGGGAAGGCTACACCTTC. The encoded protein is CASTRQGEGYTF.